This T cell receptor beta chain stems from a study of blood T cell repertoires in COVID-19 (TCRdb year 2020). With respect to the entire study: Collaborator samples came from the United States, Italy and Spain and covered acute and convalescent phases of COVID-19. The prospective study material was composed of cDNA or gDNA derived from T cells, B-cell-depleted T cells, or PBMCs. Deeply sampled blood TCRbeta repertoires from subjects exposed to, actively infected with, or recovered from COVID-19 were included in the dataset. The repertoires were made available in a free public database intended to serve as a resource for research on the immune response to SARS-CoV-2. Samples were obtained from the ongoing ImmuneRACE study (first 160 participants) and from 1,254 subjects provided by 6 global collaborators. Sample metadata almost always included a de-identified subject ID, COVID-19 status, age in years and sex. Where HLA class I and class II types were available, the types were taken from metadata supplied by the sample provider, not from assay-based typing.

Taken from cysteine to phenylalanine, the CDR3 has 15 residues. Here the CDR3 DNA is all that survives: 45 bases in frame from base 1. V ends up 2 bases short and J 5 bases short, with an unmatched junction base count of 7. The germline V gene specifies SQVTM as CDR1 and ANQGSEA as CDR2. A word on this clone: There is no known antigen for this receptor. No much larger clone is present one base from it, and per-base qualities are unavailable.

What the research found in general, with its limitations: Clinical and demographic metadata were provided uncurated, with the amount varying by source and participant.

Each collaborating institution followed its own protocols to collect whole blood in K2EDTA tubes. For TCRbeta analysis, collaborators shipped samples as frozen whole blood, isolated PBMCs, or DNA extracted from either of those sample types. TCRbeta CDR3 regions were amplified from genomic DNA using the immunoSEQ Assay, a bias-controlled multiplex PCR. As for the original processing: Within the assay, amplification of reference gene primers was used to estimate how many nucleated cells each sample contained. Sequence reads were collapsed and filtered to measure the absolute abundance of every unique TCRbeta CDR3 rearrangement. For each sample, productive Simpson clonality was calculated by taking the square root of Simpson's diversity index across productive rearrangements. The source is immuneACCESS, and TCRdb retained only in-frame sequences with V and J called. Part of the clones is not carried over; for the studies checked, unresolved V genes explain less than half of this, and the remainder is unexplained. V, J and clone size are taken as reported in that table, and D and trimming were inferred from the DNA itself. This sample is represented by 80,000 to 130,000 clones; 80% to 95% of them were singletons. The ten largest make up 0.85% to 1% of the sample.

Sequencing input: peripheral blood. The sequence is built from TRBV29-1 and TRBJ2-1; 9 bases in the middle match TRBD2. This receptor was obtained from a man aged 55 to 70 with acute or convalescent COVID-19. The nucleotide sequence reads TGCAGCGTTGAACACGGTAGCGGGAGCGACAATGAGCAGTTCTTC. It encodes CSVEHGSGSDNEQFF.